The entry that follows covers one TCR beta chain sequence. The antigen remains unidentified. The data belong to a study of human versus mouse CDR3 diversity and MHC coevolution. Study summary: Valid reads per sample ranged from about 5.5 x 10^6 to 1.8 x 10^7. Regarding the study as a whole: On average, humans showed more CDR3 deletions and insertions than mice.

The CDR3 sequence is 13 residues long. Trimming at V came to 5 bases and at J to 6 bases, leaving 0 bases not matched to a gene. The germline gives CDR1 KGHSH, CDR2 LQKENI. Cells were CD45RO-negative CD62L-positive naive CD4 T cells sorted from PBMCs. Sequenced by immunoSEQ multiplex PCR; TCRdb stores in-frame clones only, minus some. Of about 60,000 clones detected, 94% appear once; the ten largest clones hold approximately 17%. Sequencing input: naive CD4+ T cells from blood. Described subset: CD45RO-negative CD62L-positive naive CD4 T cells. This TCR was sampled from a person aged 55 to 69 in good health. The V gene is TRBV18, the J gene TRBJ2-1, with 11 positions matching TRBD2. In DNA form, the CDR3 reads TGTGCCAGCTCAGGGACTAGCGGCAATGAGCAGTTCTTC. Translated: CASSGTSGNEQFF.